The entry below gives a single T cell receptor beta chain sequence along with its context. Per the original data handling: Amplification of reference gene primers was used by the study to estimate nucleated cell counts. Data came from immunoSEQ multiplex PCR; TCRdb stores just in-frame clones and leaves some out. The DNA was the basis for D and trimming; V, J and clone size are from that table. Of tens of thousands of clones detected, approximately 86% appear once; the ten largest clones hold about 63%. This specimen comes from a study of blood T cell repertoires in COVID-19. The germline CDR1 and CDR2 sequences are MDHEN and SYDVKM. V was cut by 2 bases and J by 4 bases, with 17 bases left in between. The CDR3 has 16 residues.

Sequences were obtained from peripheral blood. This sequence was found in a man in his 70s with acute or convalescent COVID-19. This sequence joins TRBV28 and TRBJ1-2; tentatively, D is TRBD1 (6 bases). The CDR3 loop reads CASSLQPGQLGYGYTF. DNA for the CDR3: TGTGCCAGCAGTTTACAACCGGGACAACTTGGCTATGGCTACACCTTC.